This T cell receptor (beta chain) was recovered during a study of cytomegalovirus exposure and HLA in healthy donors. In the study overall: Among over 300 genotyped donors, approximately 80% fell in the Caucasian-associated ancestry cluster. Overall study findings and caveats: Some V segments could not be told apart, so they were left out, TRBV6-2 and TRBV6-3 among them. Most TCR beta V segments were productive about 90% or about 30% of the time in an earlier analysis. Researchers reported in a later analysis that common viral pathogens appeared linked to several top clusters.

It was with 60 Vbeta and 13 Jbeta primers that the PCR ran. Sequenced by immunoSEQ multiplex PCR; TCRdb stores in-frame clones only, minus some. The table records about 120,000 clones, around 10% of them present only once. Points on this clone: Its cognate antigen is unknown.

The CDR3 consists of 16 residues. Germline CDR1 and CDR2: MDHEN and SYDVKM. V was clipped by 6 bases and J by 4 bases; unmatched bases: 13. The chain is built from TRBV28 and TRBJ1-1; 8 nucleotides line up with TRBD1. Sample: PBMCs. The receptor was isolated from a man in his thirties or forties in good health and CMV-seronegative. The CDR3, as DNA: TGTGCCAGCAGCTCCACCCGACAGGGGAGTGGCACTGAAGCTTTCTTT. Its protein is CASSSTRQGSGTEAFF.